This entry lists 6 T cell receptor beta chains sequenced from one sample in a study of cytomegalovirus exposure and HLA in healthy donors. PCR amplification relied on 60 Vbeta primers (plus 13 Jbeta primers). Here immunoSEQ multiplex PCR was the method, and the copy in TCRdb shows in-frame clones only, minus some. In the table there are around 230,000 clones, roughly 81% of which are singletons. Material: PBMCs. The source is a girl aged 2 to 9 in good health and CMV-seronegative.

Concerning this clone: This sample also contains other DNA sequences that code for the same CDR3. V gene TRBV6-5 combines with J gene TRBJ1-1; D is perhaps TRBD1 (5 bases). With 2 bases removed from V and 3 bases from J, the gap between germline ends came to 10 bases. Germline V gives CDR1 MNHEY, CDR2 SVGAGI. The CDR3 length is 14 residues. DNA for the CDR3: TGTGCCAGCAGTTACCGGGGAGGGGACACTGAAGCTTTCTTT. Translating gives CASSYRGGDTEAFF.

The CDR3 protein is CASSPGLAGDTQYF. The CDR3, as DNA: TGTGCCAGCAGCCCTGGACTAGCGGGAGATACGCAGTATTTT. The chain couples TRBV9 to TRBJ2-3; TRBD2 aligns across 11 bases. The ends lost 4 bases at V and 5 bases at J; junction bases unmatched: 3. The CDR3 length is 14 residues. Germline V CDR1 and CDR2: SGDLS, YYNGEE.

CDR3 amino acids: CASSLVGGRQETQYF. The CDR3, as DNA: TGTGCCAGCAGCCTTGTGGGGGGACGCCAAGAGACCCAGTACTTC. J is TRBJ2-5 and V is TRBV7-3; maybe TRBD2 (6 bases). Trimming removed 5 bases at V and 1 base at J, with 14 bases between. CDR3 length: 15 residues. Per germline, CDR1 SGHTA and CDR2 FQGTGA.

As to this clone: An end of the junction does not agree with germline; a read error may underlie this. The gene calls are TRBV7-9 and TRBJ2-2; 7 nucleotides agree with TRBD2. This CDR3 has 18 residues. The germline gives CDR1 SEHNR, CDR2 FQNEAQ (reference sequence). The CDR3: CSSSARSGGRSDTGELFF. The DNA of the CDR3 is TGTTCCAGCAGCGCTAGGAGCGGCGGGAGAAGCGACACCGGGGAGCTGTTTTTT.

V is TRBV10-1 and J is TRBJ2-3; D unclear. The V and J ends lost 0 bases and 11 bases respectively, with 15 bases between them. The CDR3 contains 14 residues. CDR1 and CDR2 from the germline V gene are WNHNN and SYGVQD (reference sequence). CDR3 nucleotides: TGCGCCAGCAGTGAGTCGACTCGTTATGGTGGGCAGTATTTT. Protein: CASSESTRYGGQYF.

The J gene is TRBJ1-4, the V gene TRBV6-6; 9 nucleotides line up with TRBD1. This CDR3 comprises 16 residues. The V segment lost 5 bases and the J segment 10 bases; nucleotides outside the gene matches: 14. From germline, CDR1 is MNHNY and CDR2 SVGAGI (reference sequence). The CDR3 DNA reads as TGTGCCAGCAGTAAACTCTGGGGGACAGGGTGGGGAAAACTGTTTTTT. As protein: CASSKLWGTGWGKLFF.